Each of the 18 T cell receptor beta chains below was sequenced from the same sample in a study of blood T cells in healthy people across ages. A J-beta primer mix and a sample-barcoded 5' primer were used in a second PCR of roughly 6 to 12 cycles. TCRdb used MiXCR to reprocess the 5' RACE reads, holding one entry per CDR3 protein. The sample shows 1.5 million to 2 million distinct CDR3 sequences, 28% of them seen only once. What was sequenced was blood. These receptors were taken from a woman in her 30s in good health.

This clonotype was observed a single time. The V call is TRBV6-5, the J call TRBJ2-3, with 8 bases fitting TRBD2. Germline assignment: CDR1 MNHEY and CDR2 SVGAGI. The V and J ends lost 2 bases and 9 bases, in that order; junction bases with no gene match: 10. The CDR3 length is 15 residues. This CDR3 reads CASSYGLAGGGTQYF. The DNA of the CDR3 is TGTGCCAGCAGTTACGGCCTAGCGGGTGGAGGGACGCAGTATTTT.

This clonotype has more than one count but fewer than ten. The chain combines TRBV5-1 with TRBJ2-3; 15 nucleotides agree with TRBD2. CDR3 length: 18 residues. Trimming at V came to 7 bases and at J to 0 bases, leaving 9 bases not matched to a gene. From germline, CDR1 is SGHRS and CDR2 YFSETQ. CDR3 protein: CASLGLAGGPGSTDTQYF. CDR3 DNA sequence: TGCGCCAGCCTTGGACTAGCGGGAGGGCCAGGGAGCACAGATACGCAGTATTTT.

The J gene is TRBJ2-6, the V gene TRBV29-1; D might be TRBD1 (5 bases). Looked up from germline, CDR1 is SQVTM and CDR2 is ANQGSEA. V dropped 1 base and J dropped 0 bases, with 10 bases sitting between them. The CDR3 is 16 residues long. CDR3 DNA sequence: TGCAGCGTTGAAGGGGCAGGGTACTCTGGGGCCAACGTCCTGACTTTC. Translated: CSVEGAGYSGANVLTF.

The chain has TRBV13 and TRBJ1-3; 7 nucleotides align to TRBD1. V shed 4 bases, J shed 0 bases, and the junction held 6 bases outside the gene matches. CDR3 length equals 16 residues. CDR1 and CDR2 (germline): PRHDT, FYEKMQ (reference sequence). CDR3 in amino acids: CASSSYRGLSGNTIYF. The CDR3 region has the DNA TGTGCCAGCAGCTCCTACAGGGGCCTCTCTGGAAACACCATATATTTT.

The chain employs TRBV20-1 and TRBJ1-4; D not resolved. The CDR3 has 13 amino acids. The germline V and J ends were trimmed by 2 bases and 7 bases, with 11 bases remaining between them. The germline V gene encodes CDR1 DFQATT and CDR2 SNEGSKA (reference sequence). This chain's CDR3 is CSARPGGSEKLFF. The CDR3 region has the DNA TGCAGTGCTAGACCGGGAGGGAGTGAAAAACTGTTTTTT.

The chain employs TRBV7-6 and TRBJ1-4, with TRBD1 matching 9 bases. Per the germline V gene, CDR1 is SGHVS and CDR2 is FNYEAQ. This CDR3 is 16 amino acids long. Trimming removed 5 bases from V and 6 bases from J; junction bases left unmatched: 10. The CDR3 protein is CASSPRPGQGYEKLFF. As DNA, the CDR3 is TGTGCCAGCAGCCCGCGTCCGGGACAGGGATATGAAAAACTGTTTTTT.

A few counts support this clonotype. The junction and the germline gene differ at one end; a read error may be behind it. This chain connects TRBV7-6 to TRBJ2-6; perhaps TRBD1 as D (5 bases). Germline lookup yields CDR1 SGHVS and CDR2 FNYEAQ. There are 16 residues in the CDR3. The CDR3 loop is CASSLRQTSGANVPTF. The CDR3 DNA is TGTGCCAGCAGCTTAAGACAGACCTCTGGGGCCAACGTCCCGACTTTC.

This chain connects TRBV10-3 to TRBJ2-7; the match to TRBD2 covers 7 bases. Germline V lookup: CDR1 ENHRY, CDR2 SYGVKD. Unmatched junction bases numbered 5, after V lost 3 bases and J lost 6 bases. The CDR3 covers 13 residues. CDR3 bases: TGTGCCATCAGTGACGGGACTACCCTCGAGCAGTACTTC. As protein: CAISDGTTLEQYF.

The CDR3 DNA reads as TGTGCCAGCAGTTTACTGGGACAGGGTAAGAACACTGAAGCTTTCTTT. It encodes CASSLLGQGKNTEAFF. The chain joins TRBV27 to TRBJ1-1, with TRBD1 identical over 9 bases. The CDR3 spans 16 residues. Looked up from germline, CDR1 is MNHEY and CDR2 is SMNVEV (reference sequence). V lost 2 bases to trimming and J lost 1 base; unmatched junction nucleotides: 5.

This clonotype was recorded a few times. The chain recombines TRBV2 with TRBJ2-7; TRBD2 matches at 10 bases. Germline CDR1 SNHLY, CDR2 FYNNEI. The CDR3 loop spans 16 amino acids. J was trimmed by 6 bases and V by 9 bases; bases with no gene match: 17. CDR3 residues: CASSRGQNSGRTEQYF. CDR3 in DNA: TGTGCCAGTAGTAGGGGGCAGAATAGCGGGAGGACCGAGCAGTACTTC. Full variable domain (remainder filled in from reference TRBV2 and TRBJ2-7): EPEVTQTPSHQVTQMGQEVILRCVPISNHLYFYWYRQILGQKVEFLVSFYNNEISEKSEIFDDQFSVERPDGSNFTLKIRSTKLEDSAMYFCASSRGQNSGRTEQYFGPGTRLTVT.

This clonotype was counted between two and nine times. A read error is possible here, since a much larger clone lies one base away. DNA for the CDR3: TGTGCCAGCAGCGAGACTCGGGGAGAGCAGTACTTC. It yields the protein CASSETRGEQYF. The chain links TRBV7-9 to TRBJ2-5; TRBD2 might be the D (5 bases). CDR1 is SEHNR and CDR2 is FQNEAQ in the germline V gene (reference sequence). The length of the CDR3 is 12 residues. V was trimmed by 5 bases and J by 11 bases, leaving 15 bases between them. The full variable domain, in which reference TRBV7-9 and TRBJ2-5 provide the parts outside the CDR3, is DTGVSQNPRHKITKRGQNVTFRCDPISEHNRLYWYRQTLGQGPEFLTYFQNEAQLEKSRLLSDRFSAERPKGSFSTLEIQRTEQGDSAMYLCASSETRGEQYFGPGTRLLVL.

This clonotype was observed a few times. The rearrangement joins TRBV3-1 to TRBJ1-2; D might be TRBD1 (5 bases). This CDR3 region has 15 residues. Germline V gives CDR1 LGHDT, CDR2 YNNKEL (reference sequence). V was shortened by 4 bases and J by 1 base, with 13 bases between the two germline ends. CDR3 sequence (DNA): TGTGCCAGCAGCCGAGGGACTGGGCTTAACTATGGCTACACCTTC. Its protein is CASSRGTGLNYGYTF. Looking up the rest from reference TRBV3-1 and TRBJ1-2 gives the full variable domain: DTAVSQTPKYLVTQMGNDKSIKCEQNLGHDTMYWYKQDSKKFLKIMFSYNNKELIINETVPNRFSPKSPDKAHLNLHINSLELGDSAVYFCASSRGTGLNYGYTFGSGTRLTVV.

A few counts support this clonotype. V gene TRBV19 combines with J gene TRBJ1-2; D not resolved. The CDR3 sequence is 15 residues long. The V end was cut by 8 bases, the J end by 0 bases, with 16 bases between. Germline CDR1 is LNHDA and CDR2 is SQIVND (reference sequence). The CDR3 loop is CASRSYEAANYGYTF. CDR3 sequence (DNA): TGTGCCAGTCGTTCCTACGAGGCGGCTAACTATGGCTACACCTTC.

The chain has TRBV12-3 or TRBV12-4 and TRBJ2-3; unclear D gene. V was pared by 3 bases and J by 0 bases, with 13 bases between. This CDR3 has 16 amino acids. CDR3 residues: CASSFSTVASTDTQYF. The CDR3 region has the DNA TGTGCCAGCAGTTTCTCAACTGTAGCTAGCACAGATACGCAGTATTTT.

In the case of this clonotype: A read error may explain this, as a much larger clone is one base away. This chain connects TRBV12-3 or TRBV12-4 to TRBJ2-5; TRBD2 matches 10 bases. The CDR3 sequence is 14 residues long. The V segment lost 6 bases and the J segment 5 bases; nucleotides outside the gene matches: 6. The CDR3 nucleotides read TGTGCCAGCAGGTTACTAGCGGGGAGGGAGACCCAGTACTTC. The encoded protein is CASRLLAGRETQYF.

This clonotype was recorded a few times. This chain uses TRBV3-1 with TRBJ2-5; the match to TRBD2 covers 11 bases. There are 15 residues in the CDR3. V shed 4 bases and J 4 bases; nucleotides not matched to a gene: 5. CDR1 and CDR2 (germline): LGHDT, YNNKEL (reference sequence). This CDR3 is CASSRLAGRGETQYF. CDR3 DNA: TGTGCCAGCAGCCGACTAGCGGGAAGAGGAGAGACCCAGTACTTC.

The sample holds a few counts of this clonotype. A much larger clone is a single base away; this may be a read error. This chain joins TRBV9 and TRBJ2-3, with 9 bases fitting TRBD2. CDR1 SGDLS and CDR2 YYNGEE come from the germline V gene. Losses at the gene ends were 4 bases for V and 0 bases for J; bases not matched to a gene: 3. The CDR3 covers 15 residues. The CDR3 loop is CASSWSGGSTDTQYF. The CDR3 nucleotides read TGTGCCAGCAGCTGGAGCGGGGGGAGCACAGATACGCAGTATTTT.

The chain links TRBV12-5 to TRBJ2-7; D gene ambiguous. Germline V gene sequence: CDR1 LGHNT, CDR2 FRNRAP. The CDR3 consists of 12 residues. Trimming pared 8 bases from V and 7 bases from J, leaving 15 bases between. The DNA for the CDR3 is TGTGCTAGTTCTTGGGTGTCTGATGAGCAGTACTTC. Amino acids: CASSWVSDEQYF.